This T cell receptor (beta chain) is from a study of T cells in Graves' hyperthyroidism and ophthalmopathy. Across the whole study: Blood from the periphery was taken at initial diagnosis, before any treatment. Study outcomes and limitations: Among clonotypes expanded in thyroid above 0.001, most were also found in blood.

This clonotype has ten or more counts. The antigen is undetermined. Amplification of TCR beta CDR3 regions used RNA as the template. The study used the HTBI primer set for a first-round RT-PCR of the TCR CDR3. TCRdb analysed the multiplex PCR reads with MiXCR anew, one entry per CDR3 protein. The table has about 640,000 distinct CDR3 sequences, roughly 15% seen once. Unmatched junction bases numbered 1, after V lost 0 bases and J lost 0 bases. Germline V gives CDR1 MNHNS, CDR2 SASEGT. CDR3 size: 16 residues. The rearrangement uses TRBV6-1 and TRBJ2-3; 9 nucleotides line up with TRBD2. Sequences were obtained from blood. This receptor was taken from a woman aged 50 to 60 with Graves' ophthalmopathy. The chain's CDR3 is CASSEASGSSTDTQYF. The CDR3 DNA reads TGTGCCAGCAGTGAAGCTAGCGGGAGTAGCACAGATACGCAGTATTTT.